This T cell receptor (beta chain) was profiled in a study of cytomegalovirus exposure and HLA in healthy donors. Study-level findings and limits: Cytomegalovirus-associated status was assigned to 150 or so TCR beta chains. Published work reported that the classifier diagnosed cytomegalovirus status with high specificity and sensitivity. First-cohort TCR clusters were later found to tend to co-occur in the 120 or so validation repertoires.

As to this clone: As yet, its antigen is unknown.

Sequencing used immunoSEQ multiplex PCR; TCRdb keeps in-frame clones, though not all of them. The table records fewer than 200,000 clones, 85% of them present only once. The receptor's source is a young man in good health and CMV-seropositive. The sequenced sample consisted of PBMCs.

The CDR3 DNA reads as TGCGCCAGCAGCTTAAAAGCGGGGCCCTACAATGAGCAGTTCTTC. Translation gives CASSLKAGPYNEQFF. V and J are TRBV5-1 and TRBJ2-1; 7 positions match TRBD2. The germline V gene encodes CDR1 SGHRS and CDR2 YFSETQ. V gave up 2 bases and J gave up 2 bases; unmatched junction bases: 4. This CDR3 region has 15 residues.